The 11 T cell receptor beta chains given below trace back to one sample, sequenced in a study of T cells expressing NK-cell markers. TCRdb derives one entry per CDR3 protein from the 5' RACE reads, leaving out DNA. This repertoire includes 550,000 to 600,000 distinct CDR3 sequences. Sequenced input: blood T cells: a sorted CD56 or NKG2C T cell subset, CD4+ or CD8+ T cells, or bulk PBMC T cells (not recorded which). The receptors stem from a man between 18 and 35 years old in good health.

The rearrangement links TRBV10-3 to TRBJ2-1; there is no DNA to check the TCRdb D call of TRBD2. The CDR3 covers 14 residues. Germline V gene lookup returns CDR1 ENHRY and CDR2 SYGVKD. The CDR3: CAIRLGLAETKQFF.

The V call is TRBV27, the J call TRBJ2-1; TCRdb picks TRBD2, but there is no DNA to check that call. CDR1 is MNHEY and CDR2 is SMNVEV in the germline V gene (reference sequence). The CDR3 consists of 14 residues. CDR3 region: CASSYSGLLNEQFF.

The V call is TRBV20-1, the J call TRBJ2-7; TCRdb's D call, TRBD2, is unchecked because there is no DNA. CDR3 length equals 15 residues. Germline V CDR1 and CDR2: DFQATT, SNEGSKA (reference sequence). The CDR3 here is CSARDDRDYVYEQYF.

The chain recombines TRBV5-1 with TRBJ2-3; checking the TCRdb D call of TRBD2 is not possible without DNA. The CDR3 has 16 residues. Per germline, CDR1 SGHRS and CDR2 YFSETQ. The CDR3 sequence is CASSIQAGISTDTQYF.

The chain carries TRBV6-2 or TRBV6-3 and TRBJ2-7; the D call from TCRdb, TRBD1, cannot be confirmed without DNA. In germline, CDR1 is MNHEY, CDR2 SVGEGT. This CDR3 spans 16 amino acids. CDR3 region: CASSYNPGRGLYEQYF.

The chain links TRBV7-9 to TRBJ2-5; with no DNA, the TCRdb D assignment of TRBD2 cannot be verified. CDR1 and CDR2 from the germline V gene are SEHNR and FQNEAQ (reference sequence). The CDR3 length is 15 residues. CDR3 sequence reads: CASSLELAGKETQYF. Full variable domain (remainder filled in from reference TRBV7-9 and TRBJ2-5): DTGVSQNPRHKITKRGQNVTFRCDPISEHNRLYWYRQTLGQGPEFLTYFQNEAQLEKSRLLSDRFSAERPKGSFSTLEIQRTEQGDSAMYLCASSLELAGKETQYFGPGTRLLVL.

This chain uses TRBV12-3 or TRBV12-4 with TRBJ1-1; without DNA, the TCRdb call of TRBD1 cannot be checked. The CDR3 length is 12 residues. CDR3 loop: CASTLNLAEAFF.

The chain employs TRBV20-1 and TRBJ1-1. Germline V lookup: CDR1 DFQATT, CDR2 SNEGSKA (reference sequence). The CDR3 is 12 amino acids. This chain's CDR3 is CSVPWMNTEAFF.

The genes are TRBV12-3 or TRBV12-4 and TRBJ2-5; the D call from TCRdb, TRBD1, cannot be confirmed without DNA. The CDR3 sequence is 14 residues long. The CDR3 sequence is CASSPRDRVETQYF.

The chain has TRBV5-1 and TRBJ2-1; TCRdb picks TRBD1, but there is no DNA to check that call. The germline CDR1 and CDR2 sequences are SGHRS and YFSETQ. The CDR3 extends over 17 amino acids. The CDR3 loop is CASSLARGTASYNEQFF.

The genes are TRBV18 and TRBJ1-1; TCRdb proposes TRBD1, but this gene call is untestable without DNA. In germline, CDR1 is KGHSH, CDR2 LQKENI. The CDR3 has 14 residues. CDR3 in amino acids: CASSGTGANTEAFF. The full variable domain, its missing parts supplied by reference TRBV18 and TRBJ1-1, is NAGVMQNPRHLVRRRGQEARLRCSPMKGHSHVYWYRQLPEEGLKFMVYLQKENIIDESGMPKERFSAEFPKEGPSILRIQQVVRGDSAAYFCASSGTGANTEAFFGQGTRLTVV.